A single sample gave rise to the 20 T cell receptor beta chains below, sequenced in a study of CD8+ T cells in alopecia areata. It was cDNA, reverse transcribed from extracted RNA, that served as the sequencing template. Repertoires were generated with immunoSEQ multiplex PCR, while TCRdb's copy carries only in-frame clones and drops some. The sample lists around 200,000 clones, roughly 64% occurring once. Treatment described: oral pan-JAK inhibitor, 5-10 mg twice daily. The sample in question was CD8+ T cells sorted from blood, obtained at week 24, from a patient treated with tofacitinib. Receptors were obtained from a human donor with alopecia areata.

The chain uses TRBV30 and TRBJ1-4; possibly TRBD1 for D (5 bases). The CDR3 extends over 12 amino acids. Germline assignment: CDR1 GTSNPN and CDR2 SVGIG (reference sequence). V lost 1 base to trimming and J lost 8 bases, with 8 bases between them. DNA for the CDR3: TGTGCCTGGAGTGGGACAAAAGAAAAACTGTTTTTT. Protein product: CAWSGTKEKLFF.

The chain recombines TRBV11-2 with TRBJ2-5; TRBD1 might be the D (6 bases). This CDR3 contains 12 residues. Germline loops: CDR1 SGHAT, CDR2 FQNNGV. V was shortened by 1 base and J by 12 bases, with 12 bases between the two germline ends. In DNA, the CDR3 is TGTGCCAGCAGCTTAGGAGGGGGTCGGGAGTACTTC. It codes for CASSLGGGREYF. The whole variable domain, remainder taken from reference TRBV11-2 and TRBJ2-5, is EAGVAQSPRYKIIEKRQSVAFWCNPISGHATLYWYQQILGQGPKLLIQFQNNGVVDDSQLPKDRFSAERLKGVDSTLKIQPAKLEDSAVYLCASSLGGGREYFGPGTRLLVL.

The rearrangement joins TRBV7-8 to TRBJ1-2; D not certain. CDR1 is SGHVS, CDR2 FQNEAQ, per germline. The CDR3 length is 14 residues. The ends were cut back, 0 bases at V and 4 bases at J, with 9 bases in the middle. The CDR3 region is CASSLASGRYGYTF. Here the CDR3 DNA reads TGTGCCAGCAGCTTAGCGTCAGGACGCTATGGCTACACCTTC. Full variable domain (missing parts from reference TRBV7-8 and TRBJ1-2): GAGVSQSPRYKVAKRGQDVALRCDPISGHVSLFWYQQALGQGPEFLTYFQNEAQLDKSGLPSDRFFAERPEGSVSTLKIQRTQQEDSAVYLCASSLASGRYGYTFGSGTRLTVV.

The chain carries TRBV15 and TRBJ1-1; TRBD1 is a possible D gene (5 bases). Trimming took 1 base from V and 1 from J, leaving 10 bases between them. This CDR3 region has 15 residues. Germline-derived CDR1 and CDR2 are LNHNV and YYDKDF (reference sequence). CDR3 loop: CATSRAGRTNTEAFF. The CDR3, as DNA: TGTGCCACCAGCAGAGCGGGACGGACGAACACTGAAGCTTTCTTT. Based on the CDR3 plus reference TRBV15 and TRBJ1-1, the full variable domain is DAMVIQNPRYQVTQFGKPVTLSCSQTLNHNVMYWYQQKSSQAPKLLFHYYDKDFNNEADTPDNFQSRRPNTSFCFLDIRSPGLGDTAMYLCATSRAGRTNTEAFFGQGTRLTVV.

The chain has TRBV6-1 and TRBJ2-2, with 7 bases fitting TRBD1. The CDR3 runs 15 residues. V shed 6 bases and J 6 bases; nucleotides not matched to a gene: 10. Looked up from germline, CDR1 is MNHNS and CDR2 is SASEGT. CDR3 sequence (DNA): TGTGCCAGCAGCCCCGGACAGGTGCGGGCCGGGGAGCTGTTTTTT. Protein: CASSPGQVRAGELFF.

The chain carries TRBV9 and TRBJ1-2; 7 nucleotides align to TRBD1. The V and J ends lost 0 bases and 7 bases, in that order; junction bases with no gene match: 3. Germline V lookup: CDR1 SGDLS, CDR2 YYNGEE. The CDR3 consists of 13 residues. In DNA form, the CDR3 reads TGTGCCAGCAGCGTAGAAGGGACAGCTGGCTACACCTTC. Residues: CASSVEGTAGYTF.

This clone came up a few times. The V gene is TRBV7-9, the J gene TRBJ1-6; 7 bases agree with TRBD1. Trimming cost V 5 bases and J 7 bases; bases outside gene matches: 8. Germline lookup yields CDR1 SEHNR and CDR2 FQNEAQ (reference sequence). The CDR3 is 15 residues long. The CDR3 DNA is TGTGCCAGCAGCCCTTTTGTACAGGGGAATTCACCCCTCCACTTT. This translates into CASSPFVQGNSPLHF.

The chain couples TRBV4-1 to TRBJ2-7; the D call may be TRBD1 or TRBD2 (5 bases each). V gave up 0 bases and J gave up 0 bases, with 9 bases separating them. There are 15 residues in the CDR3. Germline CDR1 reads MGHRA; CDR2 reads YSYEKL. CDR3 residues: CASSQEAGASYEQYF. In nucleotides, the CDR3 is TGCGCCAGCAGCCAAGAGGCCGGGGCCTCCTACGAGCAGTACTTC.

This chain links TRBV4-1 with TRBJ1-2; the D gene is possibly TRBD1 (6 bases). Germline-derived CDR1 and CDR2 are MGHRA and YSYEKL. The V and J ends lost 4 bases and 6 bases respectively, with 18 bases between them. The CDR3 loop spans 15 amino acids. The CDR3 coding sequence is TGCGCCAGCAGCCGCGGGGGGCAGGGGCCTGATGGCTACACCTTC. It translates to CASSRGGQGPDGYTF.

There are a few counts of this clone. CDR3 DNA: TGCAGCGTTGGTGGGGCGAACACCGGGGAGCTGTTTTTT. Translated: CSVGGANTGELFF. V and J are TRBV29-1 and TRBJ2-2; D call uncertain. Trimming took off 4 bases at V and 0 bases at J, with 6 bases between the two ends. CDR1 is SQVTM and CDR2 is ANQGSEA in the germline V gene. The CDR3 is 13 residues long.

This clone was observed a few times. The same CDR3 arises from other DNA sequences in this sample as well. The chain recombines TRBV9 with TRBJ1-1; the D gene is possibly TRBD1 (5 bases). From germline, CDR1 is SGDLS and CDR2 YYNGEE. The CDR3 is made up of 13 amino acids. The V gene lost 5 bases and the J gene lost 1 base, with 9 bases spanning the gap. This CDR3 is CASSPGQNTEAFF. The DNA of the CDR3 is TGTGCCAGCAGTCCCGGACAGAACACTGAAGCTTTCTTT.

The chain couples TRBV29-1 to TRBJ2-4; TRBD1 aligns across 8 bases. CDR3 size: 20 residues. CDR1 is SQVTM, CDR2 ANQGSEA, per germline. V lost 8 bases and J lost 2; bases outside the gene matches: 26. CDR3 coding DNA: TGCAGCCCCGAGGGGAAACAGGGGGTGACGTTTGGGTCTCCCAAAAACATTCAGTACTTC. It codes for CSPEGKQGVTFGSPKNIQYF.

The chain couples TRBV5-6 to TRBJ2-7; TRBD1 or TRBD2 may be the D gene (5 bases each). V shed 5 bases and J shed 3 bases, with 12 bases lying between them. The CDR3 loop spans 13 amino acids. Germline-derived CDR1 and CDR2 are SGHDT and YYEEEE. As DNA, the CDR3 is TGTGCCAGCAGTCCGGGTGGGGGCTACGAGCAGTACTTC. This gives the protein CASSPGGGYEQYF.

V is TRBV6-1 and J is TRBJ1-5; D remains unclear. The CDR3 extends over 15 amino acids. Germline assignment: CDR1 MNHNS and CDR2 SASEGT. V gave up 6 bases and J gave up 6 bases, with 18 bases separating them. The CDR3 region has the DNA TGTGCCAGCAGCCCCCTCGACCCTTCGGTTCAGCCCCAGCATTTT. It specifies CASSPLDPSVQPQHF.

This chain uses TRBV13 with TRBJ2-7; TRBD1 agrees at 10 bases. V was pared by 7 bases and J by 6 bases, with 12 bases of the junction left unmatched. CDR1 and CDR2 (germline): PRHDT, FYEKMQ (reference sequence). The CDR3 covers 15 residues. CDR3 DNA sequence: TGTGCCAGCACCCGCCGCGACAGGGGGCTGAGCGAGCAGTACTTC. Residues: CASTRRDRGLSEQYF.

This clone was seen more than once but under ten times. The rearrangement links TRBV29-1 to TRBJ2-1; D is perhaps TRBD2 (7 bases). Trimming stripped 8 bases from V and 2 bases from J, with 13 bases between. This CDR3 has 13 amino acids. CDR1 and CDR2 from the germline V gene are SQVTM and ANQGSEA. This CDR3 is CSHWGGAYNEQFF. The CDR3 DNA is TGCAGCCACTGGGGGGGCGCCTACAATGAGCAGTTCTTC.

V and J are TRBV2 and TRBJ2-2; D might be TRBD1 (5 bases). The V gene's germline CDR1 is SNHLY and CDR2 FYNNEI. The CDR3 covers 13 residues. V dropped 8 bases and J dropped 4 bases, with 11 bases sitting between them. CDR3 loop: CASELQGTGELFF. The CDR3 DNA reads as TGTGCCAGCGAGTTGCAGGGCACCGGGGAGCTGTTTTTT.

The chain couples TRBV6-5 to TRBJ2-2; D is undetermined. The ends were cut back, 2 bases at V and 2 bases at J, with 6 bases in the middle. Germline V lookup: CDR1 MNHEY, CDR2 SVGAGI. This CDR3 is built from 14 residues. Written as DNA, the CDR3 is TGTGCCAGCAGTTACCGCTACAACACCGGGGAGCTGTTTTTT. Amino acids: CASSYRYNTGELFF.

This chain joins TRBV27 and TRBJ1-6, with TRBD1 as a possible D gene (6 bases). V was clipped by 5 bases and J by 4 bases, with 15 bases between them. CDR3 length equals 16 residues. CDR1 is MNHEY, CDR2 SMNVEV, per germline (reference sequence). As DNA, the CDR3 is TGTGCCAGCAGTCGATTACGGACAGCTTATAATTCACCCCTCCACTTT. This encodes CASSRLRTAYNSPLHF.

The chain is built from TRBV27 and TRBJ2-7, with D perhaps TRBD2 (5 bases). The CDR3 is 15 amino acids. Germline-derived CDR1 and CDR2 are MNHEY and SMNVEV (reference sequence). V lost 2 bases and J 2 bases, leaving 13 bases between the germline ends. As DNA, the CDR3 is TGTGCCAGCAGTTTAACCGCGGGTGGAACCTACGAGCAGTACTTC. The encoded protein is CASSLTAGGTYEQYF.